The 20 T cell receptor beta chains below come from one sample, sequenced in a study of follicular helper T cells after annual influenza vaccination. The data were produced by immunoSEQ multiplex PCR, yet TCRdb's version contains in-frame clones alone and is incomplete. The sample has about 1,200 clones; roughly four fifths are singletons. Time point meaning: 2014-2015 season, pre-vaccination. The sample in question was CXCR5+ CD38+ circulating T follicular helper cells from blood, obtained on the day of influenza vaccination. Documented subset: circulating Tfh, non-naive CD4+CXCR5+PD-1+ (ICOS+CD38+ or ICOS-CD38-). The receptors shown here come from an adult who received the influenza vaccine.

The chain couples TRBV18 to TRBJ2-6, with TRBD1 matching 11 bases. The length of the CDR3 is 17 residues. V lost 0 bases and J lost 2; bases outside the gene matches: 0. Germline V gives CDR1 KGHSH, CDR2 LQKENI. The CDR3 coding sequence is TGTGCCAGCTCACCACCGGGACAGGGGGCTGGGGCCAACGTCCTGACTTTC. Its translation is CASSPPGQGAGANVLTF.

On this clone: This specimen includes other DNA sequences encoding the same CDR3. J is TRBJ2-1 and V is TRBV7-9; TRBD1 is a possible D gene (7 bases). Germline lookup yields CDR1 SEHNR and CDR2 FQNEAQ (reference sequence). The CDR3 covers 15 residues. The V gene lost 5 bases and the J gene lost 4 bases, with 15 bases spanning the gap. CDR3 amino acids: CASSPRGTVYNEQFF. As DNA, the CDR3 is TGTGCCAGCAGCCCGCGCGGGACAGTTTACAATGAGCAGTTCTTC.

This clone was counted a few times. This chain joins TRBV27 and TRBJ1-5; TRBD1 matches at 8 bases. The CDR3 length is 13 residues. With 7 bases clipped from V and 6 bases from J, the junction kept 5 bases outside the gene matches. The V gene's germline CDR1 is MNHEY and CDR2 SMNVEV (reference sequence). CDR3 loop: CASKAGGGQPQHF. The DNA for the CDR3 is TGTGCCAGCAAAGCAGGGGGCGGTCAGCCCCAGCATTTT.

The chain links TRBV5-8 to TRBJ2-5; 8 bases match TRBD2. CDR1 SGHTS and CDR2 YDEGEE come from the germline V gene. With 4 bases clipped from V and 4 bases from J, the junction kept 15 bases outside the gene matches. The CDR3 is 17 amino acids. The CDR3 DNA is TGTGCCAGCAGCCCCGGGACTAGTGCGAGCCAAGGAGAGACCCAGTACTTC. The encoded protein is CASSPGTSASQGETQYF.

This clone was picked up a small number of times. The CDR3 DNA sequence: TGCGCCAGCAGCTTGGGTGTAGCGGCATCCTACGAGCAGTACTTC. It codes for CASSLGVAASYEQYF. The V and J genes are TRBV5-1 and TRBJ2-7; D is perhaps TRBD2 (6 bases). Trimming shortened V by 0 bases and J by 1 base, and 11 bases separated the two germline ends. CDR1 SGHRS and CDR2 YFSETQ come from the germline V gene. CDR3 length equals 15 residues.

The chain couples TRBV19 to TRBJ2-2; 9 nucleotides agree with TRBD2. Germline CDR1 LNHDA, CDR2 SQIVND (reference sequence). The CDR3 has 17 residues. The trim removed 3 bases at V and 4 bases at J, leaving 9 bases unmatched. CDR3 DNA: TGTGCCAGTAGTATTACCTCCGGACTAGCGTTCACCGGGGAGCTGTTTTTT. Residues: CASSITSGLAFTGELFF.

The chain employs TRBV6-5 and TRBJ2-1; TRBD1 or TRBD2 may be the D gene (6 bases each). This CDR3 region has 14 residues. V was clipped by 4 bases and J by 7 bases, with 14 bases between them. Germline V gene lookup returns CDR1 MNHEY and CDR2 SVGAGI. CDR3 DNA sequence: TGTGCCAGCAGTTTTGGGGGGCCGGAAAATGAGCAGTTCTTC. It specifies CASSFGGPENEQFF.

In this sample, this clone turned up once. This chain connects TRBV7-2 to TRBJ2-2, with D unresolved. V lost 1 base and J 1 base, leaving 7 bases between the germline ends. The CDR3 is 15 residues long. Germline assignment: CDR1 SGHTA and CDR2 FQGNSA. In DNA, the CDR3 is TGTGCCAGCAGCTTAGGTCTGGGGAACACCGGGGAGCTGTTTTTT. Translation: CASSLGLGNTGELFF.

The V gene is TRBV18, the J gene TRBJ1-1; no definite D call. V was trimmed by 8 bases and J by 0 bases, leaving 13 bases between them. Germline V gives CDR1 KGHSH, CDR2 LQKENI. CDR3 size: 14 residues. The CDR3 protein is CASRVERMNTEAFF. CDR3 coding DNA: TGTGCCAGCCGAGTAGAGAGAATGAACACTGAAGCTTTCTTT.

This chain uses TRBV9 with TRBJ2-2, with TRBD2 matching 7 bases. This CDR3 region has 18 residues. Per germline, CDR1 SGDLS and CDR2 YYNGEE. J lost 0 bases, V lost 0 bases, and 8 bases had no gene match. The CDR3 protein is CASSVVDRSGTNTGELFF. The CDR3 DNA sequence: TGTGCCAGCAGCGTAGTAGATCGCAGCGGGACGAACACCGGGGAGCTGTTTTTT.

The rearrangement uses TRBV7-8 and TRBJ2-5; D remains ambiguous. This CDR3 has 14 residues. The ends were cut back, 5 bases at V and 2 bases at J, with 12 bases in the middle. Germline CDR1 and CDR2: SGHVS and FQNEAQ. CDR3 in amino acids: CASSPTTFQETQYF. The CDR3 DNA is TGTGCCAGCAGCCCAACGACATTTCAAGAGACCCAGTACTTC.

The chain has TRBV27 and TRBJ2-7; TRBD2 is a possible D gene (6 bases). The CDR3 contains 14 residues. The V end lost 1 base, the J end lost 2 bases, and 9 bases lay between the germline ends. Germline values: CDR1 MNHEY, CDR2 SMNVEV (reference sequence). CDR3 protein: CASSLYPGAYEQYF. The CDR3 DNA is TGTGCCAGCAGTTTATATCCGGGGGCCTACGAGCAGTACTTC.

V usage is TRBV9 and J usage is TRBJ2-7; 10 bases agree with TRBD1. Germline CDR1 and CDR2: SGDLS and YYNGEE. This CDR3 is built from 15 residues. After removal of 3 bases from V and 7 bases from J, the junction contained 10 bases not matched to a gene. The CDR3 DNA reads TGTGCCAGCAGCGCTTCCGGGACAGGGGTTGGTGAGCAGTACTTC. Translating it yields CASSASGTGVGEQYF.

This chain uses TRBV7-2 with TRBJ1-3, with D possibly matching TRBD1 (6 bases). Looked up from germline, CDR1 is SGHTA and CDR2 is FQGNSA. The V and J ends lost 5 bases and 5 bases respectively, with 13 bases between them. The CDR3 has 14 residues. The CDR3 nucleotides read TGTGCCAGCAGCCCGGCGGGGGGCAGAAACACCATATATTTT. This gives the protein CASSPAGGRNTIYF.

In this sample, this clone turned up a few times. The chain employs TRBV19 and TRBJ1-5; D is uncertain. This CDR3 region has 11 residues. Germline V gives CDR1 LNHDA, CDR2 SQIVND (reference sequence). V was trimmed by 5 bases and J by 16 bases, leaving 15 bases between them. The CDR3 DNA reads TGTGCCAGTAGTCAAGACATCTCCTTACATTTT. Protein sequence: CASSQDISLHF.

The CDR3 DNA reads TGTGCCAGCAGCCAGGGACAATCCTTCGAGGAGACCCAGTACTTC. Translating gives CASSQGQSFEETQYF. V is TRBV5-4 and J is TRBJ2-5, with D possibly matching TRBD1 (6 bases). The V and J ends lost 4 bases and 5 bases respectively, with 18 bases between them. From germline, CDR1 is SGHNT and CDR2 YYREEE (reference sequence). The CDR3 has 15 residues.

This chain uses TRBV6-6 with TRBJ1-1; the D gene is possibly TRBD1 (6 bases). The CDR3 length is 16 residues. V lost 2 bases, J lost 0 bases, and 13 bases lay in between. CDR1 MNHNY and CDR2 SVGAGI come from the germline V gene (reference sequence). CDR3 sequence (DNA): TGTGCCAGCAGTTACCCAACCGGACAGATGAACACTGAAGCTTTCTTT. This encodes CASSYPTGQMNTEAFF.

This clone occurred a few times. The genes are TRBV2 and TRBJ2-5; the match to TRBD2 covers 16 bases. This CDR3 has 16 residues. V lost 5 bases to trimming and J lost 5 bases; unmatched junction nucleotides: 5. Germline assignment: CDR1 SNHLY and CDR2 FYNNEI. DNA for the CDR3: TGTGCCAGCAGTCCGGGACTAGCGGGGGGGCGGGAGACCCAGTACTTC. Protein: CASSPGLAGGRETQYF.

The chain uses TRBV27 and TRBJ2-5; 11 bases are shared with TRBD1. The germline gives CDR1 MNHEY, CDR2 SMNVEV (reference sequence). The V and J ends lost 7 bases and 7 bases, in that order; junction bases with no gene match: 8. CDR3 size: 14 residues. The CDR3 spells CASKPGQGGGTQYF. The CDR3 region has the DNA TGTGCCAGCAAGCCGGGACAGGGGGGCGGGACCCAGTACTTC.

The genes are TRBV7-2 and TRBJ1-1; D not resolved. Trimming took 5 bases from V and 1 from J, leaving 8 bases between them. Germline values: CDR1 SGHTA, CDR2 FQGNSA. The CDR3 has 13 residues. CDR3 loop: CASSPDWNTEAFF. The CDR3 DNA sequence: TGTGCCAGCAGCCCGGACTGGAACACTGAAGCTTTCTTT.